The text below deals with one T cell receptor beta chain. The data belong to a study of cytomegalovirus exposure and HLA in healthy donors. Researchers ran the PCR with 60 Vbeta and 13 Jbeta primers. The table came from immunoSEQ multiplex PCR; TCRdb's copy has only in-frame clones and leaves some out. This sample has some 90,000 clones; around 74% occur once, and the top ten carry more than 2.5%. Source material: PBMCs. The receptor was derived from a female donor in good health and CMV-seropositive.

CDR3 in DNA: TGTGCCAGCAGTTACTCGACGGGGGAATATGGCGAGCAGTACTTC. Translating it yields CASSYSTGEYGEQYF. This rearrangement joins TRBV6-5 to TRBJ2-7; maybe TRBD2 (6 bases). The CDR3 extends over 15 amino acids. Germline-derived CDR1 and CDR2 are MNHEY and SVGAGI. Trimming took 0 bases from V and 6 from J, leaving 15 bases between them.